Listed below are T cell receptor beta chains from one sample, sequenced in a study of cytomegalovirus exposure and HLA in healthy donors. TCRdb's table, derived via immunoSEQ multiplex PCR, lists solely in-frame clones and lacks some. Its listing shows about 160,000 clones. The sample comprised PBMCs. The receptors were sampled from a man aged 25-45 years in good health and CMV-seronegative. The CDR3 runs from the conserved cysteine through the conserved F or W. The order of the fields is J gene, V gene, CDR3 length, D gene, CDR3 protein, CDR3 DNA. D genes are given only for firm matches.

TRBJ1-2,TRBV7-9,13,.,CASSFSDARGYTF,TGTGCCAGCAGCTTCTCGGATGCGCGGGGCTACACCTTC
TRBJ2-1,TRBV10-2,14,.,CASSREHSYNEQFF,TGCGCCAGCAGCCGGGAGCACTCCTACAATGAGCAGTTCTTC
TRBJ1-2,TRBV7-2,15,.,CASSSSLTGRDGYTF,TGTGCCAGCAGCTCCTCTCTAACAGGGCGCGATGGCTACACCTTC
TRBJ2-7,TRBV10-2,13,TRBD1,CASSIQGAYEQYF,TGCGCCAGCAGTATACAGGGGGCCTACGAGCAGTACTTC
TRBJ1-2,TRBV29-1,14,.,CSVDYWGGGYGYTF,TGCAGCGTTGACTATTGGGGGGGTGGCTATGGCTACACCTTC
TRBJ2-1,TRBV5-1,15,TRBD2,CASRTEAGVNNEQFF,TGCGCCAGCAGGACAGAAGCGGGAGTAAATAATGAGCAGTTCTTC
TRBJ1-2,TRBV10-3,14,.,CAISERPEGKGYTF,TGTGCCATCAGTGAACGGCCAGAGGGCAAGGGCTACACCTTC
TRBJ1-4,TRBV28,11,.,CASSLREKLFF,TGTGCCAGCAGTTTGAGGGAAAAACTGTTTTTT
TRBJ1-3,TRBV28,14,.,CASSLGGSGNTIYF,TGTGCCAGCAGTTTGGGGGGCTCTGGAAACACCATATATTTT
TRBJ2-7,TRBV10-2,17,TRBD1,CASGLRRVGQGAGEQYF,TGCGCCAGCGGCCTAAGGAGGGTGGGTCAGGGGGCGGGCGAGCAGTACTTC
TRBJ2-7,TRBV4-2,11,.,CAQSVTYEQYF,TGTGCCCAGAGCGTCACCTACGAGCAGTACTTC
TRBJ2-3,TRBV29-1,14,.,CSVVTGTSTDTQYF,TGCAGCGTGGTAACCGGGACTAGCACAGATACGCAGTATTTT
TRBJ2-3,TRBV29-1,15,TRBD2,CSVPTSGSSTDTQYF,TGCAGCGTACCCACTAGCGGCTCTAGCACAGATACGCAGTATTTT
TRBJ1-2,TRBV14,14,TRBD1,CASSQAGQNYGYTF,TGTGCCAGCAGCCAAGCGGGACAGAACTATGGCTACACCTTC
TRBJ2-7,TRBV11-2,13,TRBD2,CASSFGGTYEQYF,TGTGCCAGCAGCTTCGGGGGGACCTACGAGCAGTACTTC
TRBJ2-6,TRBV19,15,.,CASSIIESGANVLTF,TGTGCCAGTAGTATTATAGAGTCTGGGGCCAACGTCCTGACTTTC
TRBJ2-1,TRBV19,16,TRBD2,CASSSRTSGRVGEQFF,TGTGCCAGTAGTTCCCGGACTAGCGGGAGGGTCGGTGAGCAGTTCTTC
TRBJ1-2,TRBV27,16,.,CASSSHSTQKNYGYTF,TGTGCCAGCAGTTCCCATAGCACTCAAAAAAACTATGGCTACACCTTC
TRBJ2-4,TRBV19,15,.,CASSISRTGENIQYF,TGTGCCAGTAGTATCTCAAGAACGGGGGAAAACATTCAGTACTTC
TRBJ2-2,TRBV5-4,15,TRBD2,CASSQKRGGTGELFF,TGTGCCAGCAGCCAAAAGCGGGGAGGCACCGGGGAGCTGTTTTTT
TRBJ2-7,TRBV27,13,.,CASSFQGRYEQYF,TGTGCCAGCAGTTTCCAGGGCCGCTACGAGCAGTACTTC
TRBJ2-7,TRBV10-1,13,.,CASSGDTSYEQYF,TGCGCCAGCAGCGGGGACACATCCTACGAGCAGTACTTC
TRBJ2-7,TRBV7-2,13,.,CASSSLRGNEQYF,TGTGCCAGCAGCTCGCTTAGGGGGAACGAGCAGTACTTC
TRBJ2-7,TRBV7-7,13,.,CASSLGTEYEQYF,TGTGCCAGCAGCTTAGGTACAGAATACGAGCAGTACTTC
TRBJ2-1,TRBV7-8,16,TRBD1,CASSFNKGAGDNEQFF,TGTGCCAGCAGCTTTAACAAGGGGGCCGGCGACAATGAGCAGTTCTTC
TRBJ2-7,TRBV6-5,14,.,CASSFPGKTYEQYF,TGTGCCAGCAGTTTCCCAGGGAAGACCTACGAGCAGTACTTC
TRBJ2-7,TRBV28,16,.,CASSFPPRAPSNEQYF,TGTGCCAGCAGTTTTCCCCCGCGGGCCCCGTCCAACGAGCAGTACTTC
TRBJ1-2,TRBV2,15,TRBD1,CASRERDRANYGYTF,TGTGCCAGCAGGGAACGGGACAGAGCTAACTATGGCTACACCTTC
TRBJ2-7,TRBV7-2,15,TRBD2,CASSPSGSGRREQYF,TGTGCCAGCAGCCCATCGGGTAGCGGGAGGAGGGAGCAGTACTTC
TRBJ1-5,TRBV4-1,17,TRBD1,CASSHPGQRIFNQPQHF,TGCGCCAGCAGCCACCCGGGACAGCGAATCTTCAATCAGCCCCAGCATTTT
TRBJ2-7,TRBV27,16,.,CASSLEAIRGPYEQYF,TGTGCCAGCAGTTTAGAGGCGATTAGAGGGCCCTACGAGCAGTACTTC
TRBJ2-1,TRBV5-1,18,TRBD2,CASSGLAGVSQYYNEQFF,TGCGCCAGCAGCGGGCTAGCGGGAGTATCCCAGTACTACAATGAGCAGTTCTTC
TRBJ2-7,TRBV4-3,16,.,CASSQDMSFGTYEQYF,TGCGCCAGCAGCCAAGATATGAGTTTCGGGACTTACGAGCAGTACTTC
TRBJ1-2,TRBV5-4,13,TRBD1,CASSRGQGGGYTF,TGTGCCAGCAGCCGGGGACAGGGCGGCGGCTACACCTTC
TRBJ1-5,TRBV6-5,13,TRBD1,CASRGQESQPQHF,TGTGCCAGCAGGGGACAGGAATCTCAGCCCCAGCATTTT
TRBJ2-5,TRBV5-1,16,TRBD2,CASSSLGSGRGETQYF,TGCGCCAGCAGCTCCCTGGGTAGCGGGAGGGGAGAGACCCAGTACTTC
TRBJ2-6,TRBV5-1,15,.,CASSLVVSGANVLTF,TGCGCCAGCAGCTTGGTAGTCTCTGGGGCCAACGTCCTGACTTTC
TRBJ1-3,TRBV6-6,16,.,CASSYSRGVAGNTIYF,TGTGCCAGCAGTTACTCGCGAGGAGTGGCTGGAAACACCATATATTTT
TRBJ1-3,TRBV5-1,17,.,CASSLSTGSSSGNTIYF,TGCGCCAGCAGCTTGTCGACAGGTTCGAGCTCTGGAAACACCATATATTTT
TRBJ1-2,TRBV7-9,15,.,CASGRVTSASYGYTF,TGTGCCAGCGGCCGGGTCACCTCAGCGTCCTATGGCTACACCTTC
TRBJ2-3,TRBV7-9,15,.,CASSLIQGRADTQYF,TGTGCCAGCAGCTTAATTCAGGGTAGGGCAGATACGCAGTATTTT